This T cell receptor beta chain originates from a study of T-cell memory formation after mild COVID-19. Looking at the study overall: TCR clusters largely stayed donor specific.

Details on this clonotype: Its cognate antigen is unknown.

5'RACE primed at constant segments yielded TCR alpha and TCR beta cDNA libraries bearing sample barcodes and UMIs. Each CDR3 protein gets one entry after TCRdb re-called the 5' RACE reads with MiXCR. The table lists 350,000 to 450,000 distinct CDR3 sequences, around 27% of them singletons. V dropped 5 bases and J dropped 5; count of bases not matched to a gene: 23. Germline loops: CDR1 SGHVS, CDR2 FNYEAQ. The CDR3 length is 19 residues. Broader study findings: Researchers could not confirm that second-wave clones peaking on day 37 targeted SARS-CoV-2.

This TCR was recovered from an adult woman who had mild COVID-19 (a few samples of this study predate the infection). Cell type and time point are not known. Material: PBMCs or a T cell subset sorted from them (not recorded which). V usage is TRBV7-6 and J usage is TRBJ2-5; 7 bases map to TRBD1. CDR3: CASSDRDRSPHRRRETQYF. CDR3 nucleotides: TGTGCCAGCAGCGACCGGGACAGAAGTCCACATCGAAGGCGGGAGACCCAGTACTTC.